The source of this TCR beta chain is a study of memory CD4+ T cells and cytomegalovirus serostatus. The sort gate was single viable CD3+CD4+CD8-CD45RO+ cells for memory CD4+ T cells. Germline V gene data show CDR1 as SGHRS and CDR2 as YFSETQ. Trimming shortened V by 4 bases and J by 4 bases, and 14 bases separated the two germline ends. CDR3 length: 14 residues. TCRdb's copy holds only in-frame clones and misses some; the assay was immunoSEQ multiplex PCR. This repertoire shows over 65,000 clones, 75% to 80% found once; its top ten account for about 4.3%. The count of this clone is one. The sequence derives from an adult in good health and CMV-seropositive. The chain recombines TRBV5-1 with TRBJ1-1; unclear D gene. Sample: memory CD4+ T cells from blood. As DNA, the CDR3 is TGCGCCAGCAGCCTGGGCCGGGCGGCCACTGAAGCTTTCTTT. This encodes CASSLGRAATEAFF.